The 21 T cell receptor beta chains in this list originate from one sample, sequenced in a study of beta chain features in type 1 diabetes. Every bit of the isolated RNA underwent reverse transcription, so sequencing read expressed TCRB transcripts. Assay: immunoSEQ multiplex PCR; the TCRdb copy retains only in-frame clones and omits some. The data show 360,000 or so clones, about 18% seen once. The material sequenced was naive CD4+ T cells from blood. These receptors originate from a woman younger than 30 in good health.

The chain is built from TRBV9 and TRBJ2-6; perhaps TRBD2 as D (6 bases). CDR3 length: 18 residues. CDR1 is SGDLS and CDR2 is YYNGEE in the germline V gene. Trimming left V 3 bases short and J 0 bases short, with 16 bases between. The CDR3 DNA is TGTGCCAGCAGCGGGAACCGGGACTCAAGCTCTGGGGCCAACGTCCTGACTTTC. It specifies CASSGNRDSSSGANVLTF.

V usage is TRBV19 and J usage is TRBJ2-5; 9 bases agree with TRBD1. This CDR3 has 17 amino acids. V trimming: 5 bases; J trimming: 2 bases; junction bases outside the gene matches: 12. Germline CDR1 and CDR2: LNHDA and SQIVND (reference sequence). CDR3 coding DNA: TGTGCCAGTAGTCCGGTCCCGGGACAGGGCCCTCAAGAGACCCAGTACTTC. It codes for CASSPVPGQGPQETQYF.

The genes are TRBV19 and TRBJ2-2; TRBD2 agrees at 8 bases. V lost 10 bases and J lost 7; bases outside the gene matches: 11. The germline V gene has CDR1 LNHDA and CDR2 SQIVND (reference sequence). The CDR3 totals 14 residues. CDR3 residues: CATKPGLEGGELFF. DNA for the CDR3: TGTGCCACTAAACCGGGACTAGAAGGCGGGGAGCTGTTTTTT.

This clone was recorded once. This chain links TRBV27 with TRBJ2-6; unclear D gene. Trimming shortened V by 3 bases and J by 0 bases, and 3 bases separated the two germline ends. The germline V gene encodes CDR1 MNHEY and CDR2 SMNVEV (reference sequence). CDR3 length equals 14 residues. CDR3 DNA: TGTGCCAGCAGTTTTAGCTCTGGGGCCAACGTCCTGACTTTC. As protein: CASSFSSGANVLTF. The whole variable domain, filled in from reference TRBV27 and TRBJ2-6, reads EAQVTQNPRYLITVTGKKLTVTCSQNMNHEYMSWYRQDPGLGLRQIYYSMNVEVTDKGDVPEGYKVSRKEKRNFPLILESPSPNQTSLYFCASSFSSGANVLTFGAGSRLTVL.

The genes are TRBV30 and TRBJ1-5, with D unresolved. There are 12 residues in the CDR3. V lost 4 bases to trimming and J lost 10 bases, with 14 bases between them. Germline CDR1 GTSNPN, CDR2 SVGIG (reference sequence). The CDR3 bases are TGTGCCTGGACCCTCCCGGGGAGTCCCCAGCATTTT. Its protein product is CAWTLPGSPQHF. Complete variable domain (other parts from reference TRBV30 and TRBJ1-5): SQTIHQWPATLVQPVGSPLSLECTVEGTSNPNLYWYRQAAGRGLQLLFYSVGIGQISSEVPQNLSASRPQDRQFILSSKKLLLSDSGFYLCAWTLPGSPQHFGDGTRLSIL.

The chain employs TRBV19 and TRBJ1-2; D unresolved. Trimming cost V 6 bases and J 5 bases, with 13 bases left between them. This CDR3 spans 13 amino acids. The germline V gene encodes CDR1 LNHDA and CDR2 SQIVND (reference sequence). The CDR3 DNA reads TGTGCCAGTAGAGGGAAGAGGAGGTATGGCTACACCTTC. It yields the protein CASRGKRRYGYTF.

This clone was observed a handful of times. The chain employs TRBV5-6 and TRBJ2-1; D is perhaps TRBD2 (6 bases). CDR1 SGHDT and CDR2 YYEEEE come from the germline V gene. The ends were cut back, 4 bases at V and 10 bases at J, with 15 bases in the middle. This CDR3 has 13 residues. The CDR3: CASSTDYSTEQFF. In DNA, the CDR3 is TGTGCCAGCAGCACGGACTACTCGACGGAGCAGTTCTTC.

This rearrangement joins TRBV5-4 to TRBJ1-2, with 7 bases that match TRBD1. The CDR3 is 15 amino acids. From germline, CDR1 is SGHNT and CDR2 YYREEE (reference sequence). V trimming: 4 bases; J trimming: 3 bases; junction bases outside the gene matches: 9. The CDR3 DNA is TGTGCCAGCAGCGCCGCGACAGGGTCCTACTATGGCTACACCTTC. Protein: CASSAATGSYYGYTF.

The gene calls are TRBV7-3 and TRBJ2-3, with a tentative D call TRBD1 (6 bases). Between the trimmed V and J ends, which lost 1 base and 7 bases, there was a span of 15 bases. This CDR3 contains 15 residues. CDR1 is SGHTA and CDR2 is FQGTGA in the germline V gene. The CDR3 DNA follows: TGTGCCAGCAGCTTAATGGCGACAGGTGATTATACGCAGTATTTT. Protein sequence: CASSLMATGDYTQYF.

This rearrangement joins TRBV28 to TRBJ1-1; weak D call: TRBD1 (5 bases). With 3 bases removed from V and 1 base from J, the gap between germline ends came to 9 bases. This CDR3 has 14 amino acids. Per the germline V gene, CDR1 is MDHEN and CDR2 is SYDVKM. CDR3 DNA: TGTGCCAGCAGTTTGTTACAGGCGAACACTGAAGCTTTCTTT. This encodes CASSLLQANTEAFF. Supplemented by reference TRBV28 and TRBJ1-1, the full variable domain reads DVKVTQSSRYLVKRTGEKVFLECVQDMDHENMFWYRQDPGLGLRLIYFSYDVKMKEKGDIPEGYSVSREKKERFSLILESASTNQTSMYLCASSLLQANTEAFFGQGTRLTVV.

This rearrangement joins TRBV9 to TRBJ2-5; D is ambiguous. The CDR3 has 14 amino acids. Trimming left V 0 bases short and J 5 bases short, with 11 bases between. Looked up from germline, CDR1 is SGDLS and CDR2 is YYNGEE. Here the CDR3 reads CASSVGYSEETQYF. The CDR3 nucleotides are TGTGCCAGCAGCGTAGGGTATTCGGAGGAGACCCAGTACTTC. The full variable domain, in which reference TRBV9 and TRBJ2-5 provide the parts outside the CDR3, is DSGVTQTPKHLITATGQRVTLRCSPRSGDLSVYWYQQSLDQGLQFLIQYYNGEERAKGNILERFSAQQFPDLHSELNLSSLELGDSALYFCASSVGYSEETQYFGPGTRLLVL.

This chain links TRBV29-1 with TRBJ2-5; TRBD2 might be the D (6 bases). CDR3 length: 12 residues. CDR1 and CDR2 (germline): SQVTM, ANQGSEA. Trimming cost V 2 bases and J 8 bases, with 12 bases left between them. The DNA of the CDR3 is TGCAGCGTTGAAACCCGCGCGGGAACCCAGTACTTC. Translated, it gives CSVETRAGTQYF.

This clone was found a few times. This rearrangement joins TRBV29-1 to TRBJ1-1; D not certain. V was cut by 4 bases and J by 3 bases, with 9 bases left in between. This CDR3 spans 12 amino acids. From germline, CDR1 is SQVTM and CDR2 ANQGSEA. CDR3 region: CSVGVVDTEAFF. CDR3 bases: TGCAGCGTTGGAGTGGTTGACACTGAAGCTTTCTTT.

This clone was picked up a small number of times. This chain links TRBV18 with TRBJ1-5, with unresolved D. The CDR3 runs to 15 residues. CDR1 is KGHSH and CDR2 is LQKENI in the germline V gene. Between the trimmed V and J ends, which lost 1 base and 1 base, there was a span of 8 bases. The CDR3 sequence: CASSPQPGSNQPQHF. CDR3 DNA: TGTGCCAGCTCACCACAGCCGGGGAGCAATCAGCCCCAGCATTTT.

This clone has just a few counts. V usage is TRBV30 and J usage is TRBJ2-1; 8 positions agree with TRBD2. The CDR3 spans 14 residues. The V gene end was trimmed by 5 bases and the J gene end by 9 bases; junction bases not matched to a gene: 12. Germline lookup yields CDR1 GTSNPN and CDR2 SVGIG (reference sequence). The CDR3 DNA is TGTGCCTGGGGACGGGAGGGCGGAGTAGGTGAGCAGTTCTTC. This sequence encodes CAWGREGGVGEQFF.

This clone was seen only a few times. The genes are TRBV7-6 and TRBJ2-5, with D possibly matching TRBD2 (6 bases). CDR3 length: 15 residues. Trimming took off 1 base at V and 5 bases at J, with 14 bases between the two ends. Germline CDR1 and CDR2: SGHVS and FNYEAQ. In DNA form, the CDR3 reads TGTGCCAGCAGCTTAGGTCACGGGGGACGGGAGACCCAGTACTTC. Its translation is CASSLGHGGRETQYF.

This clone was detected only a few times. The V gene is TRBV5-1, the J gene TRBJ2-1; possible D gene TRBD2, 5 bases. The CDR3 consists of 16 residues. The germline V gene encodes CDR1 SGHRS and CDR2 YFSETQ. V lost 4 bases and J lost 0, with 14 bases in between. CDR3 in amino acids: CASSPRTGSSYNEQFF. CDR3 sequence (DNA): TGCGCCAGCAGCCCGCGGACGGGGAGCTCCTACAATGAGCAGTTCTTC.

This clone was observed a handful of times. The rearrangement joins TRBV18 to TRBJ2-4, with TRBD1 as a possible D gene (6 bases). The V end lost 6 bases, the J end lost 9 bases, and 15 bases lay between the germline ends. This CDR3 contains 13 residues. Germline V gives CDR1 KGHSH, CDR2 LQKENI. The CDR3 here is CASSGDTSSIQYF. DNA of the CDR3: TGTGCCAGCTCGGGGGACACCTCAAGCATTCAGTACTTC.

This clone was seen only a few times. The chain is built from TRBV30 and TRBJ2-1; 8 bases agree with TRBD2. The CDR3 contains 18 residues. CDR1 GTSNPN and CDR2 SVGIG come from the germline V gene (reference sequence). Trimming at V came to 5 bases and at J to 0 bases, leaving 15 bases not matched to a gene. CDR3: CAWGEGLGDGSSYNEQFF. In DNA form, the CDR3 reads TGTGCCTGGGGGGAGGGACTAGGAGACGGAAGCTCCTACAATGAGCAGTTCTTC.

The chain carries TRBV10-3 and TRBJ1-1; the match to TRBD1 covers 8 bases. Germline V CDR1 and CDR2: ENHRY, SYGVKD. The CDR3 is 15 residues long. V lost 8 bases to trimming and J lost 7 bases; unmatched junction nucleotides: 15. The CDR3 is CAIGQARGLAFEAFF. CDR3 coding DNA: TGTGCCATCGGGCAGGCCAGGGGGCTGGCTTTTGAAGCTTTCTTT.

This clone turned up a few times. The chain links TRBV23-1 to TRBJ2-1, with a tentative D call TRBD2 (7 bases). TRBV23-1 is an ORF; its function is uncertain. This CDR3 spans 17 amino acids. V was trimmed by 4 bases and J by 1 base, leaving 17 bases between them. The CDR3 DNA is TGCGCCAGCAGTCTGGGGGGGGGCCCGGGTTCCTACAATGAGCAGTTCTTC. Its translation is CASSLGGGPGSYNEQFF.